This entry is about one T cell receptor beta chain. The sample originates from a study of T cells in Graves' hyperthyroidism and ophthalmopathy. V lost 3 bases and J lost 2, with 7 bases in between. CDR3 length: 12 residues. Germline assignment: CDR1 DFQATT and CDR2 SNEGSKA (reference sequence). TCR beta CDR3 regions were amplified from RNA. The HTBI set primed first-round TCR CDR3 RT-PCR. TCRdb re-analysed the multiplex PCR reads in MiXCR, keeping a single row per CDR3 protein. The sample yields about 560,000 distinct CDR3 sequences, roughly 17% seen once. This TCR derives from a woman aged 18-30 years with Graves' hyperthyroidism. The chain links TRBV20-1 to TRBJ2-5; D gene unclear. The material sequenced was blood. CDR3 nucleotide sequence: TGCAGTGCTAGCTCAGCGCAAGAGACCCAGTACTTC. Protein sequence: CSASSAQETQYF.